What follows are 24 T cell receptor beta chains derived from one specimen sequenced in a study of cytomegalovirus exposure and HLA in healthy donors. PCR primers comprised 60 Vbeta and 13 Jbeta primers. The table came from immunoSEQ multiplex PCR; TCRdb's copy has only in-frame clones and leaves some out. The data contain some 160,000 clones, about 73% of them seen just once; the ten biggest clones take up under 4%. Specimen: PBMCs. The source is a woman between 40 and 55 years old in good health and CMV-seronegative.

The chain uses TRBV2 and TRBJ1-2, with D tentatively TRBD1 (5 bases). Between the trimmed V and J ends, which lost 8 bases and 2 bases, there was a span of 12 bases. Germline CDR1 SNHLY, CDR2 FYNNEI. The CDR3 is 13 residues long. The chain's CDR3 is CASGKTANYGYTF. The CDR3 region has the DNA TGTGCCAGCGGGAAGACAGCGAACTATGGCTACACCTTC.

The sample holds one count of this clone. The chain recombines TRBV7-2 with TRBJ2-7, with TRBD2 matching 8 bases. The CDR3 sequence is 14 residues long. The ends lost 1 base at V and 5 bases at J; junction bases unmatched: 4. Per the germline V gene, CDR1 is SGHTA and CDR2 is FQGNSA. In nucleotides, the CDR3 is TGTGCCAGCAGCTTAGGCAGCGGGGGAGACGAGCAGTACTTC. This sequence encodes CASSLGSGGDEQYF.

The gene calls are TRBV6-1 and TRBJ2-1, with 16 bases matching TRBD2. The CDR3 is 18 residues long. Germline trimming cut 3 bases from V and 5 bases from J; bases unmatched to any gene: 7. The germline gives CDR1 MNHNS, CDR2 SASEGT. The CDR3 DNA is TGTGCCAGCAGTGAGGGGACTAGCGGGGGGGCGGCAAACAATGAGCAGTTCTTC. It codes for CASSEGTSGGAANNEQFF.

The J gene is TRBJ1-6, the V gene TRBV28, with a tentative D call TRBD1 (6 bases). This CDR3 region has 16 residues. Germline CDR1 is MDHEN and CDR2 is SYDVKM. V gave up 2 bases and J gave up 6 bases, with 14 bases separating them. The CDR3 here is CASSLGDTSLNSPLHF. DNA of the CDR3: TGTGCCAGCAGTTTAGGGGACACTTCTCTTAATTCACCCCTCCACTTT. The full variable domain, in which reference TRBV28 and TRBJ1-6 provide the parts outside the CDR3, is DVKVTQSSRYLVKRTGEKVFLECVQDMDHENMFWYRQDPGLGLRLIYFSYDVKMKEKGDIPEGYSVSREKKERFSLILESASTNQTSMYLCASSLGDTSLNSPLHFGNGTRLTVT.

The chain links TRBV4-2 to TRBJ1-2; no clear D gene. The CDR3 covers 15 residues. The V end lost 0 bases, the J end lost 2 bases, and 10 bases lay between the germline ends. From germline, CDR1 is LGHNA and CDR2 YNFKEQ. The DNA of the CDR3 is TGTGCCAGCAGCCAAGATTGGGCAGGCAACTATGGCTACACCTTC. Encoded protein: CASSQDWAGNYGYTF.

The table lists this clone with a few counts. The rearrangement uses TRBV10-3 and TRBJ1-5, with D possibly being TRBD1 (5 bases). V dropped 9 bases and J dropped 0 bases, with 9 bases sitting between them. The CDR3 has 13 residues. CDR1 and CDR2 from the germline V gene are ENHRY and SYGVKD. DNA of the CDR3: TGTGCCATACAGGAGAATAGCAATCAGCCCCAGCATTTT. Protein product: CAIQENSNQPQHF.

The J gene is TRBJ1-1, the V gene TRBV5-1, with TRBD1 matching over 12 bases. Looked up from germline, CDR1 is SGHRS and CDR2 is YFSETQ. V was clipped by 3 bases and J by 1 base; unmatched bases: 10. The CDR3 consists of 18 residues. CDR3 bases: TGCGCCAGCAGCTGGACACCGGGACAGGGGGCCTCGAACACTGAAGCTTTCTTT. Its translation is CASSWTPGQGASNTEAFF.

This clone was observed a handful of times. This sequence joins TRBV9 and TRBJ2-2, with 8 bases aligning to TRBD1. The germline V gene encodes CDR1 SGDLS and CDR2 YYNGEE. Trimming took 4 bases from V and 5 from J; bases not matched to a gene: 16. CDR3 size: 18 residues. The DNA for the CDR3 is TGTGCCAGCAGCCCCAGTCCGGGACAGGCCTGGGGAACCGGGGAGCTGTTTTTT. It codes for CASSPSPGQAWGTGELFF. The full variable domain, completed using reference TRBV9 and TRBJ2-2, is DSGVTQTPKHLITATGQRVTLRCSPRSGDLSVYWYQQSLDQGLQFLIQYYNGEERAKGNILERFSAQQFPDLHSELNLSSLELGDSALYFCASSPSPGQAWGTGELFFGEGSRLTVL.

The J gene is TRBJ2-3, the V gene TRBV5-6; TRBD1 aligns across 8 bases. V lost 4 bases, J lost 3 bases, and 10 bases stayed unmatched. Germline-derived CDR1 and CDR2 are SGHDT and YYEEEE. The CDR3 is 16 amino acids. This chain's CDR3 is CASSELGQDTTDTQYF. In nucleotides, the CDR3 is TGTGCCAGCAGCGAGCTGGGACAGGATACGACAGATACGCAGTATTTT.

The genes are TRBV4-2 and TRBJ1-5, with a tentative D call TRBD1 (6 bases). V dropped 0 bases and J dropped 6 bases, with 12 bases sitting between them. The CDR3 is made up of 15 amino acids. Looked up from germline, CDR1 is LGHNA and CDR2 is YNFKEQ. This CDR3 reads CASSQDGTLVQPQHF. The CDR3, as DNA: TGTGCCAGCAGCCAAGATGGGACATTAGTTCAGCCCCAGCATTTT.

This clone was detected only a few times. The chain recombines TRBV25-1 with TRBJ2-7; weak D call: TRBD2 (7 bases). The ends were cut back, 3 bases at V and 4 bases at J, with 22 bases in the middle. This CDR3 spans 17 amino acids. In germline, CDR1 is MGHDK, CDR2 SYGVNS. The CDR3 region has the DNA TGTGCCAGCAGTGACTCTGGGGGGGGCAGGGGCACATACGAGCAGTACTTC. Translating gives CASSDSGGGRGTYEQYF.

This chain uses TRBV5-1 with TRBJ2-1, with 10 bases matching TRBD2. The trim removed 3 bases at V and 0 bases at J, leaving 3 bases unmatched. CDR1 is SGHRS and CDR2 is YFSETQ in the germline V gene. The CDR3 is 16 amino acids. The CDR3 loop is CASSWTSGPSYNEQFF. In DNA form, the CDR3 reads TGCGCCAGCAGCTGGACTAGCGGTCCCTCCTACAATGAGCAGTTCTTC.

This clone came up a few times. This chain joins TRBV6-5 and TRBJ1-2; TRBD1 matches at 7 bases. The CDR3 extends over 15 amino acids. Germline lookup yields CDR1 MNHEY and CDR2 SVGAGI. The junction had 5 bases not matched to a gene; V was cut back by 0 bases and J by 4 bases. The CDR3 bases are TGTGCCAGCAGTTACTCGTCACAGGGGTTCTATGGCTACACCTTC. It codes for CASSYSSQGFYGYTF.

The rearrangement links TRBV29-1 to TRBJ1-2, with 10 bases identical to TRBD1. This CDR3 is 17 amino acids long. J lost 3 bases, V lost 1 base, and 11 bases had no gene match. The germline V gene has CDR1 SQVTM and CDR2 ANQGSEA. CDR3 in amino acids: CSVEAQDMDRGDYGYTF. Written as DNA, the CDR3 is TGCAGCGTTGAAGCCCAGGACATGGACAGGGGGGACTATGGCTACACCTTC.

The rearrangement joins TRBV9 to TRBJ2-1; 10 nucleotides align to TRBD2. The CDR3 runs to 19 residues. The V gene's germline CDR1 is SGDLS and CDR2 YYNGEE. The V segment lost 0 bases and the J segment 0 bases; nucleotides outside the gene matches: 9. As DNA, the CDR3 is TGTGCCAGCAGCGTAGGAGTAGCGGGGGGAAGGAGCTCCTACAATGAGCAGTTCTTC. Its protein is CASSVGVAGGRSSYNEQFF.

This clone came up a few times. The chain combines TRBV2 with TRBJ1-5, with unresolved D. Germline loops: CDR1 SNHLY, CDR2 FYNNEI. V lost 5 bases, J lost 3 bases, and 8 bases lay in between. The length of the CDR3 is 13 residues. The CDR3 reads CASSPRINQPQHF. DNA for the CDR3: TGTGCCAGCAGTCCCCGTATCAATCAGCCCCAGCATTTT.

The V and J genes are TRBV2 and TRBJ2-1; the match to TRBD2 covers 7 bases. The CDR3 runs to 17 residues. After removal of 1 base from V and 6 bases from J, the junction contained 12 bases not matched to a gene. CDR1 and CDR2 (germline): SNHLY, FYNNEI. CDR3 coding DNA: TGTGCCAGCAGTGAAGAGGGCGTGGGGGGGTTGTCCAATGAGCAGTTCTTC. This sequence encodes CASSEEGVGGLSNEQFF.

The rearrangement joins TRBV27 to TRBJ1-5; D is unresolved. The CDR3 sequence is 13 residues long. Trimming shortened V by 5 bases and J by 5 bases, and 10 bases separated the two germline ends. Germline V gives CDR1 MNHEY, CDR2 SMNVEV (reference sequence). CDR3: CASSLDGDQPQHF. In nucleotides, the CDR3 is TGTGCCAGCAGTCTCGACGGGGATCAGCCCCAGCATTTT.

This chain uses TRBV6-4 with TRBJ1-5; unclear D gene. The V gene's germline CDR1 is MRHNA and CDR2 SNTAGT. This CDR3 is 13 amino acids long. Trimming left V 4 bases short and J 4 bases short, with 8 bases between. The CDR3 sequence: CASSGEVNQPQHF. The CDR3 DNA reads TGTGCCAGCAGTGGAGAAGTTAATCAGCCCCAGCATTTT.

V and J are TRBV7-9 and TRBJ2-3; a weak D match, TRBD2 (7 bases). CDR3 size: 16 residues. V lost 6 bases, J lost 2 bases, and 18 bases lay in between. The germline CDR1 and CDR2 sequences are SEHNR and FQNEAQ (reference sequence). This CDR3 is CASRFSRGAHTDTQYF. DNA of the CDR3: TGTGCCAGCAGATTTTCCCGGGGGGCGCACACAGATACGCAGTATTTT.

This chain connects TRBV5-1 to TRBJ2-5, with D perhaps TRBD1 (6 bases). The CDR3 totals 15 residues. Trimming took off 0 bases at V and 5 bases at J, with 14 bases between the two ends. Germline V gene lookup returns CDR1 SGHRS and CDR2 YFSETQ. CDR3 amino acids: CASSLGGQNRETQYF. The CDR3 nucleotides are TGCGCCAGCAGCTTGGGCGGACAGAATAGGGAGACCCAGTACTTC. The variable domain in full, with the rest retrieved from reference TRBV5-1 and TRBJ2-5, is KAGVTQTPRYLIKTRGQQVTLSCSPISGHRSVSWYQQTPGQGLQFLFEYFSETQRNKGNFPGRFSGRQFSNSRSEMNVSTLELGDSALYLCASSLGGQNRETQYFGPGTRLLVL.

In this sample, this clone turned up once. This rearrangement joins TRBV9 to TRBJ2-3; perhaps TRBD1 as D (6 bases). Trimming shortened V by 3 bases and J by 4 bases, and 12 bases separated the two germline ends. CDR1 is SGDLS and CDR2 is YYNGEE in the germline V gene. CDR3 length: 14 amino acids. The CDR3, as DNA: TGTGCCAGCAGCGCCCCGCAGGGGCCAGATACGCAGTATTTT. Amino acid sequence: CASSAPQGPDTQYF. Using reference TRBV9 and TRBJ2-3 for the parts outside the CDR3, the full variable domain is DSGVTQTPKHLITATGQRVTLRCSPRSGDLSVYWYQQSLDQGLQFLIQYYNGEERAKGNILERFSAQQFPDLHSELNLSSLELGDSALYFCASSAPQGPDTQYFGPGTRLTVL.

The chain carries TRBV11-2 and TRBJ2-7, with D maybe TRBD2 (5 bases). Germline lookup yields CDR1 SGHAT and CDR2 FQNNGV. CDR3 length: 14 residues. The V end lost 0 bases, the J end lost 1 base, and 7 bases lay between the germline ends. CDR3 protein: CASSLDSGSYEQYF. The CDR3 DNA is TGTGCCAGCAGCTTAGACTCGGGGTCCTACGAGCAGTACTTC.

CDR3: CASSLIRGGTGELFF. CDR3 DNA: TGTGCCAGCAGCTTAATACGTGGGGGGACCGGGGAGCTGTTTTTT. The chain carries TRBV11-2 and TRBJ2-2; D is perhaps TRBD2 (6 bases). Germline V gene data show CDR1 as SGHAT and CDR2 as FQNNGV. The CDR3 has 15 amino acids. Trimming removed 2 bases from V and 5 bases from J, with 12 bases in between.